This TCR beta chain came from a study of T cell repertoires in cytomegalovirus infection. TCRdb recomputed calls from the reads with MiXCR, one row per CDR3 protein. This sample yields about 740,000 distinct CDR3 sequences, of which roughly 36% are seen a single time; around a sixth belongs to the top ten. As regards this clonotype: Its antigen is not known.

This CDR3 contains 15 residues. The junction had 7 bases not matched to a gene; V was cut back by 6 bases and J by 4 bases. CDR1 is DFQATT, CDR2 SNEGSKA, per germline (reference sequence). This sequence originates from a human donor in good health (CMV status not recorded). Some clones in this sample may be carry-over from other donors' samples. The material sequenced was cultured PBMCs, taken from culture after CMV antigen stimulation. The chain links TRBV20-1 to TRBJ2-7; 15 bases are a match to TRBD2. The CDR3 spells CSATGTSGGIYEQYF. CDR3 DNA sequence: TGCAGTGCGACCGGGACTAGCGGGGGGATTTACGAGCAGTACTTC.